This is a list of T cell receptor beta chains from one sample in a study of blood T cell repertoires in COVID-19. The method was immunoSEQ multiplex PCR; TCRdb's version includes in-frame clones alone and lacks a portion of them. The top ten clones hold around 10% of a sample with 100,000 or so clones, 84% of them seen once. The sequenced material came from peripheral blood. The receptors were gathered from a man aged 35-49 years with active or convalescent COVID-19. The CDR3 runs from the conserved cysteine through the conserved F or W. Fields, in order: clone size, V gene, D gene, J gene, CDR3 DNA, CDR3 protein. A D gene is named only where the DNA matches it firmly. Clone size appears in some rows only: once, few, many, or a class for an expanded clone.

clone_size: few
v_call: TRBV5-1
d_call: TRBD1
j_call: TRBJ1-6
cdr3_nt: TGCGCCAGCAGCTTGGGGACAGGGGCATCACCCCTCCACTTT
cdr3_aa: CASSLGTGASPLHF

clone_size: .
v_call: TRBV6-5
d_call: TRBD2
j_call: TRBJ2-1
cdr3_nt: TGTGCCAGCAGCAAGGCGGGGGGACCATACAATGAGCAGTTCTTC
cdr3_aa: CASSKAGGPYNEQFF

clone_size: .
v_call: TRBV6-5
d_call: .
j_call: TRBJ1-5
cdr3_nt: TGTGCCAGCAGGGGGGCAGGCCCAAATCAGCCCCAGCATTTT
cdr3_aa: CASRGAGPNQPQHF

clone_size: .
v_call: TRBV21-1
d_call: .
j_call: TRBJ2-7
cdr3_nt: TGTGCCAGCAGCAAGGGGTCCGGACTAGCGGGGGGGACATTTTACTACGAGCAGTACTTC
cdr3_aa: CASSKGSGLAGGTFYYEQYF

clone_size: .
v_call: TRBV18
d_call: TRBD2
j_call: TRBJ2-1
cdr3_nt: TGTGCCAGCTCCCCCGGAGGGACTAGCCGGAATGAGCAGTTCTTC
cdr3_aa: CASSPGGTSRNEQFF

clone_size: .
v_call: TRBV18
d_call: .
j_call: TRBJ1-2
cdr3_nt: TGTGCCAGCTCCCCGGACAATAACTATGGCTACACCTTC
cdr3_aa: CASSPDNNYGYTF

clone_size: .
v_call: TRBV5-1
d_call: .
j_call: TRBJ1-2
cdr3_nt: TGCGCCAGCAGCTTGGCCTTGGGCAGGGACTATGGCTACACCTTC
cdr3_aa: CASSLALGRDYGYTF

clone_size: .
v_call: TRBV13
d_call: TRBD2
j_call: TRBJ2-2
cdr3_nt: TGTGCCAGCAGCTCCTTAGCGGGGGTTATCCGTGGGGAGCTGTTTTTT
cdr3_aa: CASSSLAGVIRGELFF

clone_size: .
v_call: TRBV6-5
d_call: .
j_call: TRBJ1-4
cdr3_nt: TGTGCCAGCATGTCAGGGGCGTCAACTAATGAAAAACTGTTTTTT
cdr3_aa: CASMSGASTNEKLFF

clone_size: .
v_call: TRBV18
d_call: .
j_call: TRBJ2-2
cdr3_nt: TGTGCCAGCTCACGGCAACCAGGGTTGTACACCGGGGAGCTGTTTTTT
cdr3_aa: CASSRQPGLYTGELFF

clone_size: .
v_call: TRBV11-2
d_call: TRBD1
j_call: TRBJ1-3
cdr3_nt: TGTGCCAGCAGCTTAGCATTCCAGGGGACAGCTGGAAACACCATATATTTT
cdr3_aa: CASSLAFQGTAGNTIYF

clone_size: .
v_call: TRBV7-3
d_call: TRBD1
j_call: TRBJ1-1
cdr3_nt: TGTGCCAGCAGCGAACATACAGGGGGGAGCACTGAAGCTTTCTTT
cdr3_aa: CASSEHTGGSTEAFF

clone_size: .
v_call: TRBV6-2/TRBV6-3
d_call: TRBD1
j_call: TRBJ1-5
cdr3_nt: TGTGCCAGCAGTCGACAGGGCTCCTACAGCAATCAGCCCCAGCATTTT
cdr3_aa: CASSRQGSYSNQPQHF

clone_size: .
v_call: TRBV19
d_call: .
j_call: TRBJ1-1
cdr3_nt: TGTGCCAGTAGTAGAACGGGCACTGAAGCTTTCTTT
cdr3_aa: CASSRTGTEAFF